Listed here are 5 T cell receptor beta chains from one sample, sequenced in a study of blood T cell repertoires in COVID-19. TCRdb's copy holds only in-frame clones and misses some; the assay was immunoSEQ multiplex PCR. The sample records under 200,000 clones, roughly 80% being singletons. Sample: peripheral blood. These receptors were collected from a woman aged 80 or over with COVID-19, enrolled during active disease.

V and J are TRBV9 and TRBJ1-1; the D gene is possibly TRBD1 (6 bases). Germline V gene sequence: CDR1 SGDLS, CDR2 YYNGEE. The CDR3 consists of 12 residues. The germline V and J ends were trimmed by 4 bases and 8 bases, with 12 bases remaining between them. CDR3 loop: CASSYRQDEAFF. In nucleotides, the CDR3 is TGTGCCAGCAGCTATCGACAGGACGAAGCTTTCTTT.

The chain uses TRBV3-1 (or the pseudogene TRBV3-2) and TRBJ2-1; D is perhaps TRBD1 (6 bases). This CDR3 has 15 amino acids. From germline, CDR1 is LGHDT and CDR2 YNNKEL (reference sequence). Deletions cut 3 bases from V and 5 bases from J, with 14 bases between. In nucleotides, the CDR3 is TGTGCCAGCAGCCAGACAGGCGTCTCGCACAATGAGCAGTTCTTC. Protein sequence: CASSQTGVSHNEQFF.

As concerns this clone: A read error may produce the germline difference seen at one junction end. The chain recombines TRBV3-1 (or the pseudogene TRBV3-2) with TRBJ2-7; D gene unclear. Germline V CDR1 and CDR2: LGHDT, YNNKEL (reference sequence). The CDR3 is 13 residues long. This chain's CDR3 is CASSPTQNTGVRF. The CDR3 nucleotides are TGTGCCAGCAGCCCTACCCAAAATACCGGAGTTCGCTTC.

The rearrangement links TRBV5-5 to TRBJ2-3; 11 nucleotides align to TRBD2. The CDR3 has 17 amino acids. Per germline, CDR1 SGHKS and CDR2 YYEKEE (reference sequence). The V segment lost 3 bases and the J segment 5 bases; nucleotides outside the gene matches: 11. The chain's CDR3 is CASSWTLSGGALDTQYF. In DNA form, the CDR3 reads TGTGCCAGCAGCTGGACACTTAGCGGGGGGGCCTTAGATACGCAGTATTTT. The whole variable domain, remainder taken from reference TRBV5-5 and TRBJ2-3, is DAGVTQSPTHLIKTRGQQVTLRCSPISGHKSVSWYQQVLGQGPQFIFQYYEKEERGRGNFPDRFSARQFPNYSSELNVNALLLGDSALYLCASSWTLSGGALDTQYFGPGTRLTVL.

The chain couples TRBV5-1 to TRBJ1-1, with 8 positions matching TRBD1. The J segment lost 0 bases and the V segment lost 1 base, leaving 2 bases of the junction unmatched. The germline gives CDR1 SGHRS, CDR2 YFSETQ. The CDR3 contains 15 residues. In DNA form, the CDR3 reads TGCGCCAGCAGCTTGCAACAGGGGGTGAACACTGAAGCTTTCTTT. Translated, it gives CASSLQQGVNTEAFF. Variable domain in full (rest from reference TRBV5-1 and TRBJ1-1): KAGVTQTPRYLIKTRGQQVTLSCSPISGHRSVSWYQQTPGQGLQFLFEYFSETQRNKGNFPGRFSGRQFSNSRSEMNVSTLELGDSALYLCASSLQQGVNTEAFFGQGTRLTVV.